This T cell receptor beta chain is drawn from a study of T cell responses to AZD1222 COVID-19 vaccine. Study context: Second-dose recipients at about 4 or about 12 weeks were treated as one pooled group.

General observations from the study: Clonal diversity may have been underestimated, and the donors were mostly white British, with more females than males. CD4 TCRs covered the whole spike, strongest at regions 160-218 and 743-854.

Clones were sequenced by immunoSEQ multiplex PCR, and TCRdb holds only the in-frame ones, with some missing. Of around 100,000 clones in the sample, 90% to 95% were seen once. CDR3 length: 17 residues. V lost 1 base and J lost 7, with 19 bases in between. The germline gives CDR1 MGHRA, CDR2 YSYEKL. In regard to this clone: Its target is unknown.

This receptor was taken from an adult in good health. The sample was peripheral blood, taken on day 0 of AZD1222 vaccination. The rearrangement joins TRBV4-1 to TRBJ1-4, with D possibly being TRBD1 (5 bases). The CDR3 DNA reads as TGCGCCAGCAGCCAAGCGTCTATAAGGGGCGCAGGTGAAAAACTGTTTTTT. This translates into CASSQASIRGAGEKLFF.